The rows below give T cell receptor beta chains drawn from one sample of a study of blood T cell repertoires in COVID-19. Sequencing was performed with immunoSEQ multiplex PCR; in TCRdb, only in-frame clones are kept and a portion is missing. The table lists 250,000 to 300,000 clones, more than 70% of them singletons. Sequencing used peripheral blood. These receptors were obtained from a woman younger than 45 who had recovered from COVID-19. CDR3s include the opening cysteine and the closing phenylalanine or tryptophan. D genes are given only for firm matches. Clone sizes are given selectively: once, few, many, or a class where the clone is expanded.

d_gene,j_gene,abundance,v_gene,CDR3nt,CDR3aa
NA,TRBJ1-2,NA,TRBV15,TGTGCCACCAGCAGAGATTCAGGGGTGACGGGTCAGGGCTACACCTTC,CATSRDSGVTGQGYTF
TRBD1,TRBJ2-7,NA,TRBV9,TGTGCCAGCAGCGTAGCTACAGGGGCGGCGTACGAGCAGTACTTC,CASSVATGAAYEQYF
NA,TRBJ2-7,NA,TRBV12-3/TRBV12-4,TGTGCCAGCAGTTTAGTCGGCTCCTACGAGCAGTACTTC,CASSLVGSYEQYF
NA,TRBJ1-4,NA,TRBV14,TGTGCCAGCAGCCAAGGGCGAGGGTTTGCAACTAATGAAAAACTGTTTTTT,CASSQGRGFATNEKLFF
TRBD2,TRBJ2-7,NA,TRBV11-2,TGTGCCAGCTCAGCTAGGGGCGGGGGTAGATGGGAGCAGTACTTC,CASSARGGGRWEQYF
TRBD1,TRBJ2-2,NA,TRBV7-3,TGTGCCAGCAGCCCCCGGGACAGGTTCGCGAACACCGGGGAGCTGTTTTTT,CASSPRDRFANTGELFF
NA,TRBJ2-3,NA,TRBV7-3,TGTGCCAGCAGCCCAGGGACAGATACGCAGTATTTT,CASSPGTDTQYF
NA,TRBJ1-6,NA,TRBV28,TGTGCCAGCAGTTTTGCAGGGATTAATTCACCCCTCCACTTT,CASSFAGINSPLHF
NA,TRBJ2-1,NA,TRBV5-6,TGTGCCAGCAGCTTGGTGAGTGGGCGGGGAATCCGCAATGAGCAGTTCTTC,CASSLVSGRGIRNEQFF
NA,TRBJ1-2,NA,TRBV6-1,TGTGCCAGCAGTGAACTAATACGTGAACAGTACCATGGCTACACCTTC,CASSELIREQYHGYTF
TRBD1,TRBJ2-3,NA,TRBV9,TGTGCCAGCAGCGTAGAACCGGGACAGGGGCCCGGAGATACGCAGTATTTT,CASSVEPGQGPGDTQYF
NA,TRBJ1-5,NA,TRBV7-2,TGTGCCAGCAGCTTATCACTGGGAGGCGGGCCCCAGCATTTT,CASSLSLGGGPQHF
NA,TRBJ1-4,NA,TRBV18,TGTGCCACCGCCAGGTCTGCTAATGAAAAACTGTTTTTT,CATARSANEKLFF
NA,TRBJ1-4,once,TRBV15,TGTGCCACCAGCAGCGGTTACAGGAATAATGAAAAACTGTTTTTT,CATSSGYRNNEKLFF
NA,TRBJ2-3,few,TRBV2,TGTGCCAGCAGTGGTTGGGGCGGGGGCAGCACAGATACGCAGTATTTT,CASSGWGGGSTDTQYF
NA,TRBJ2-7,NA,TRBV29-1,TGCAGCGTTGAAGACGGTCGCGGTCCGTACTTC,CSVEDGRGPYF
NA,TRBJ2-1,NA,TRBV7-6,TGTGCCAGCAGCTTAGAGGCGGGGAACCCCTACAATGAGCAGTTCTTC,CASSLEAGNPYNEQFF
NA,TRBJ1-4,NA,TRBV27,TGTGCCAGCAGCAAGCGGGACCATAATGAAAAACTGTTTTTT,CASSKRDHNEKLFF
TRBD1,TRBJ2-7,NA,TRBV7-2,TGTGCCAGCAGCTTGAGTGCGGGCTTGGGACAGCCCTACGAGCAGTACTTC,CASSLSAGLGQPYEQYF
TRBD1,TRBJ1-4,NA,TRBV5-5,TGTGCCAGCAGCTTACAGGGGGCGAAGAATGAAAAACTGTTTTTT,CASSLQGAKNEKLFF
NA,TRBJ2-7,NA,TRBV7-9,TGTGCCAGCAGCTCCCCCACGGGCGAGCAGTACTTC,CASSSPTGEQYF
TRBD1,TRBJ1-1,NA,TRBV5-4,TGTGCCAGCAGCAGGGACAGGGCGTCGGACACTGAAGCTTTCTTT,CASSRDRASDTEAFF
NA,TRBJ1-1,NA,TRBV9,TGTGCCAGCAGCGTCGAGGACAGTGGGGGAGAGAACACTGAAGCTTTCTTT,CASSVEDSGGENTEAFF
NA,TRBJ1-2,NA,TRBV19,TGTGCCAGTAGAGAACCGGGGATATCCTATGGCTACACCTTC,CASREPGISYGYTF
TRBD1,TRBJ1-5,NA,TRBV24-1,TGTGCCACCAGTGAGACAGGGGGCCCGTTTTGGGCCCAGCATTTT,CATSETGGPFWAQHF
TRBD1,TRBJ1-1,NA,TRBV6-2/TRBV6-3,TGTGCCAGCAGCATGACAGGGGTTACTGAAGCTTTCTTT,CASSMTGVTEAFF
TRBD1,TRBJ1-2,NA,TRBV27,TGTGCCAGCAGTTTAGTCCAGGGGGCCCCCTATGGCTACACCTTC,CASSLVQGAPYGYTF